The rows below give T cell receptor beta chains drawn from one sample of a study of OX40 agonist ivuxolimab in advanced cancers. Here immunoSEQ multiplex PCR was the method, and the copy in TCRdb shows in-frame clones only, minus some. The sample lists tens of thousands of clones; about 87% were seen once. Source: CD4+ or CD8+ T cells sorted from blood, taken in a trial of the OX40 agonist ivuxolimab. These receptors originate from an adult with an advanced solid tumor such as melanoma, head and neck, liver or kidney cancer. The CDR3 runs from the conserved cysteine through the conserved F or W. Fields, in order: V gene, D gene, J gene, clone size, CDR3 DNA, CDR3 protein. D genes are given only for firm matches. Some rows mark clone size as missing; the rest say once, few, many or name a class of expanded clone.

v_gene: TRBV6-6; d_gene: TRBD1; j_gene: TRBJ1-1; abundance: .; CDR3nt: TGTGCCAGCAGTTGGACAGGAGCGTCTGAAGCTTTCTTT; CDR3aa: CASSWTGASEAFF
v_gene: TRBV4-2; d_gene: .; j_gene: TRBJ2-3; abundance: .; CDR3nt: TGTGCCAGCAGCTATTCAGGGGGGCCCCGCACAGATACGCAGTATTTT; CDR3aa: CASSYSGGPRTDTQYF
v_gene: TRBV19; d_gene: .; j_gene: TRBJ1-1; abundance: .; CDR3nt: TGTGCCAGTAGTAACCAGAACACTGAAGCTTTCTTT; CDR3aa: CASSNQNTEAFF
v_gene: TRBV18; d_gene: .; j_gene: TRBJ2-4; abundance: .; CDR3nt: TGTGCCAGCTCACCACCGGACAGCCTTTTAGCCAAAAACATTCAGTACTTC; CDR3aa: CASSPPDSLLAKNIQYF
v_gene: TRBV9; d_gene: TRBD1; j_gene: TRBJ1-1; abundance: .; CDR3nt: TGTGCCAGCAGCGTGCCTAATGAGACAGGGAAGAACACTGAAGCTTTCTTT; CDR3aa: CASSVPNETGKNTEAFF
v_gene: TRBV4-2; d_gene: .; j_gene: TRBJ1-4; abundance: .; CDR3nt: TGTGCCAGCAGCCAAGATCGGGGCAGTCTTAATGAAAAACTGTTTTTT; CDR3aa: CASSQDRGSLNEKLFF
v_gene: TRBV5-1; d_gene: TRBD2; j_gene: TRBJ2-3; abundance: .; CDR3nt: TGCGCCAGCAGCACTGGGACTAGCGGGCCTGGCACAGATACGCAGTATTTT; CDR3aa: CASSTGTSGPGTDTQYF
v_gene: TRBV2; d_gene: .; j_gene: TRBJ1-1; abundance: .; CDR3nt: TGTGCCAGCAGTGTGGACGGATATAACACTGAAGCTTTCTTT; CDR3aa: CASSVDGYNTEAFF
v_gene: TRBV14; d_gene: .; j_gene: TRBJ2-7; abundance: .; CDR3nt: TGTGCCAGCAGCCTCGGGACTTCCCCCAGGTACGAGCAGTACTTC; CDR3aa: CASSLGTSPRYEQYF
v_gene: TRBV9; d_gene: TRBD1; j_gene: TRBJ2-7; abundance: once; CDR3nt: TGTGCCAGCAGCGTTCAGGGACAGCTGGGGGAGCAGTACTTC; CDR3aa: CASSVQGQLGEQYF
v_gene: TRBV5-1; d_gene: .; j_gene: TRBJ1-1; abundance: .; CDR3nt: TGCGCCAGCAGCTTGACGACAGGGAACACTGAAGCTTTCTTT; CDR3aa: CASSLTTGNTEAFF
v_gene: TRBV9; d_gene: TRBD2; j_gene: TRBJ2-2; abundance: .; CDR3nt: TGTGCCAGCAGCGCCGGGTCCGGGACTACGAACACCGGGGAGCTGTTTTTT; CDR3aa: CASSAGSGTTNTGELFF
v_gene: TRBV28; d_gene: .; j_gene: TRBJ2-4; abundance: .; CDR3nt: TGTGCCAGCACCAAACAAGGGCAGCAACTAGCCAAAAACATTCAGTACTTC; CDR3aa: CASTKQGQQLAKNIQYF
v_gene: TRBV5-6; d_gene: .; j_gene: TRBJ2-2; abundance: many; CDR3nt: TGTGCCAGCAGCCCTTATTCCGGGGAGCTGTTTTTT; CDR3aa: CASSPYSGELFF
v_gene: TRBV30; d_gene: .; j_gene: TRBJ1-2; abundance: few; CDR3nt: TGTGCCTGGAGGTCCGGTGCGCCGTTCAATGGATATGGCTACACCTTC; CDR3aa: CAWRSGAPFNGYGYTF
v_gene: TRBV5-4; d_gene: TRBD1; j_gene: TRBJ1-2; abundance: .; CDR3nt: TGTGCCAGCAGCTCCGACAGGGGCCTTATTGGCTACACCTTC; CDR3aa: CASSSDRGLIGYTF
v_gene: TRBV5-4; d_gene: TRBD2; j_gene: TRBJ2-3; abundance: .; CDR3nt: TGTGCCAGCAGCCATGGACTAGCGGGGGTATCAAACACAGATACGCAGTATTTT; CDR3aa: CASSHGLAGVSNTDTQYF
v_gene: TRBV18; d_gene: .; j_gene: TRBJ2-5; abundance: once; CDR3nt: TGTGCCAGCTCACCCCGCACCGGGACACAAGAGACCCAGTACTTC; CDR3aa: CASSPRTGTQETQYF
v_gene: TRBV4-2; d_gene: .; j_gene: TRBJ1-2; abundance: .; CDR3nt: TGTGCCAGCAGCCAAGCCGGGACTCAATTTCGGGGCTACACCTTC; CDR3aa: CASSQAGTQFRGYTF